This is a list of T cell receptor beta chains from one sample in a study of blood T cell repertoires in COVID-19. The data were produced by immunoSEQ multiplex PCR, yet TCRdb's version contains in-frame clones alone and is incomplete. The table has a few hundred thousand clones, approximately 84% seen once. Specimen: PBMCs or T cells enriched from blood (not recorded which). The receptors were gathered from a man aged 45-60 years who had recovered from COVID-19. Both conserved end residues are part of each CDR3. A D gene is named only where the DNA matches it firmly. Clone size is not always given. Where it is, it says once, few, many or a class for expanded clones.

j_call clone_size d_call v_call cdr3_aa cdr3_nt
TRBJ1-2 - TRBD1 TRBV28 CASSKTGERGYTF TGTGCCAGCAGTAAGACAGGGGAGAGAGGCTACACCTTC
TRBJ2-5 - - TRBV10-3 CATSGASRQETQYF TGTGCCACGTCAGGGGCTTCCCGCCAAGAGACCCAGTACTTC
TRBJ2-2 - - TRBV27 CASSLYVIGSWDTGELFF TGTGCCAGCAGTTTATACGTCATTGGGAGTTGGGACACCGGGGAGCTGTTTTTT
TRBJ1-6 - TRBD1 TRBV20-1 CSASAGTGDNSPLHF TGCAGTGCTAGTGCCGGGACAGGGGATAATTCACCCCTCCACTTT
TRBJ2-1 - - TRBV5-1 CASSLSLSEQFF TGCGCCAGCAGCTTGTCCCTAAGCGAGCAGTTCTTC
TRBJ1-3 - TRBD1 TRBV4-1 CASSQVIGTGGNTIYF TGCGCCAGCAGCCAAGTAATCGGGACAGGCGGAAACACCATATATTTT
TRBJ2-7 few - TRBV30 CAWSVNYEQYF TGTGCCTGGAGTGTCAACTACGAGCAGTACTTC
TRBJ2-5 - TRBD1 TRBV5-1 CASSLAIPGQGIRETQYF TGCGCCAGCAGCTTGGCCATTCCGGGACAGGGGATCAGAGAGACCCAGTACTTC
TRBJ2-2 - TRBD2 TRBV9 CASSAEEGLAGVTGELFF TGTGCCAGCAGCGCCGAAGAGGGACTAGCGGGAGTTACCGGGGAGCTGTTTTTT
TRBJ2-2 - - TRBV6-5 CASSYSGAPNTGELFF TGTGCCAGCAGTTACTCTGGGGCACCGAACACCGGGGAGCTGTTTTTT
TRBJ1-6 - - TRBV7-8 CASSLAGGRSPLHF TGTGCCAGCAGCTTAGCGGGGGGGAGATCACCCCTCCACTTT
TRBJ2-5 - TRBD2 TRBV5-1 CASSLGLLMTSGTRGSGQYF TGCGCCAGCAGCTTGGGCTTACTGATGACGTCCGGGACTAGGGGGTCGGGCCAGTACTTC
TRBJ2-5 - TRBD2 TRBV9 CASSVSSGGQETQYF TGTGCCAGCAGCGTATCTAGCGGGGGACAAGAGACCCAGTACTTC
TRBJ1-6 - TRBD1 TRBV16 CASNQGANSPLHF TGTGCCAGCAACCAGGGGGCGAATTCACCCCTCCACTTT
TRBJ2-2 - - TRBV11-2 CASGTVRGGELFF TGTGCCAGCGGAACCGTCAGGGGCGGGGAGCTGTTTTTT
TRBJ1-1 - TRBD1 TRBV7-9 CASSPWDRTLGGRDEAFF TGTGCCAGCAGCCCCTGGGACAGAACCCTGGGGGGCCGGGATGAAGCTTTCTTT
TRBJ2-5 - TRBD1 TRBV24-1 CATSPAGTGEETQYF TGTGCCACCAGTCCCGCCGGGACAGGAGAAGAGACCCAGTACTTC
TRBJ1-1 - - TRBV6-2/TRBV6-3 CASSSQASAEAFF TGTGCCAGCAGTTCACAGGCTTCTGCGGAAGCTTTCTTT
TRBJ1-6 - - TRBV5-1 CASSFGESSRDSPLHF TGCGCCAGCAGCTTTGGCGAGTCTAGCCGTGATTCACCCCTCCACTTT
TRBJ2-4 - TRBD2 TRBV27 CASSLRPAGDKNIQYF TGTGCCAGCAGTCTCCGCCCAGCGGGAGACAAAAACATTCAGTACTTC
TRBJ1-2 - TRBD1 TRBV10-3 CAISDPGTGANYGYTF TGTGCCATCAGTGATCCCGGGACAGGGGCTAACTATGGCTACACCTTC
TRBJ1-1 - - TRBV5-4 CASSFGGATNTEAFF TGTGCCAGCAGCTTTGGAGGGGCAACCAACACTGAAGCTTTCTTT
TRBJ2-4 - - TRBV18 CASSQPLGAMGIQYF TGTGCCAGCTCACAACCCCTGGGGGCGATGGGCATTCAGTACTTC
TRBJ2-7 - - TRBV18 CASSTRGSYEQYF TGTGCCAGCTCAACTCGAGGGTCCTACGAGCAGTACTTC
TRBJ2-7 - TRBD2 TRBV9 CASSVGSAGVFEQYF TGTGCCAGCAGCGTAGGATCAGCGGGAGTTTTCGAGCAGTACTTC
TRBJ2-3 - TRBD2 TRBV10-2 CASSELRGTTDTQYF TGCGCCAGCAGTGAGCTGCGGGGGACCACAGATACGCAGTATTTT
TRBJ2-2 - - TRBV28 CASTSTETGELFF TGTGCCAGCACCTCCACAGAGACCGGGGAGCTGTTTTTT
TRBJ2-1 - - TRBV24-1 CATSDFAGANEQFF TGTGCCACCAGTGATTTCGCAGGGGCGAATGAGCAGTTCTTC
TRBJ2-7 - TRBD2 TRBV5-4 CASQQRESYEQYF TGTGCCAGCCAGCAGCGGGAGTCCTACGAGCAGTACTTC
TRBJ2-7 - TRBD1 TRBV3-1/TRBV3-2 CASSQTGPSYEQYF TGTGCCAGCAGCCAGACAGGGCCGTCCTACGAGCAGTACTTC
TRBJ1-6 - - TRBV13 CASSSRLRDSPLHF TGTGCCAGCAGCTCAAGACTCAGGGATTCACCCCTCCACTTT
TRBJ1-3 - TRBD1 TRBV9 CASSGQGQLDTIYF TGTGCCAGCAGCGGACAGGGGCAACTTGACACCATATATTTT
TRBJ1-3 few - TRBV6-5 CASRSSGNTIYF TGTGCCAGCAGGTCGTCTGGAAACACCATATATTTT
TRBJ2-1 - TRBD2 TRBV19 CAISTSTWGYNEQFF TGTGCCATCTCGACTAGCACTTGGGGATACAATGAGCAGTTCTTC
TRBJ1-4 - - TRBV5-1 CASSPGQENEKLFF TGCGCCAGCAGCCCGGGACAAGAAAATGAAAAACTGTTTTTT
TRBJ1-5 - - TRBV15 CATSRDTAGPNQPQHF TGTGCCACCAGCAGAGATACAGCAGGGCCGAATCAGCCCCAGCATTTT
TRBJ2-2 few - TRBV3-1/TRBV3-2 CASSHPGANTGELFF TGTGCCAGCAGCCACCCAGGGGCGAACACCGGGGAGCTGTTTTTT
TRBJ2-7 - - TRBV7-9 CASRLAQGSNEQYF TGTGCCAGCAGATTGGCACAGGGAAGCAACGAGCAGTACTTC
TRBJ1-1 - - TRBV9 CASSSLSGVNTEAFF TGTGCCAGCAGCTCTTTATCGGGGGTTAACACTGAAGCTTTCTTT
TRBJ1-1 - TRBD1 TRBV5-1 CASSELRTGENTEAFF TGCGCCAGCAGCGAACTACGGACAGGGGAGAACACTGAAGCTTTCTTT
TRBJ2-3 - TRBD2 TRBV5-1 CASSLVYSGGYTDTQYF TGCGCCAGCAGCTTGGTGTATAGCGGGGGGTACACAGATACGCAGTATTTT
TRBJ1-5 - - TRBV6-5 CASSRDIYSNQPQHF TGTGCCAGCAGTCGGGACATCTATAGCAATCAGCCCCAGCATTTT
TRBJ1-5 few - TRBV9 CASSPSGGLGQPQHF TGTGCCAGCAGCCCTAGTGGGGGGTTAGGTCAGCCCCAGCATTTT
TRBJ2-3 - - TRBV2 CASSGINTQYF TGTGCCAGCAGTGGTATAAATACGCAGTATTTT
TRBJ1-3 few - TRBV3-1/TRBV3-2 CASSRRPGSFLDRDTIYF TGTGCCAGCAGCCGACGTCCAGGGTCCTTTCTCGATCGTGACACCATATATTTT
TRBJ2-3 - TRBD2 TRBV9 CASSVGSGGATDTQYF TGTGCCAGCAGCGTAGGATCCGGGGGGGCCACAGATACGCAGTATTTT
TRBJ2-4 - - TRBV6-5 CASSPKNIQYF TGTGCCAGCAGTCCGAAAAACATTCAGTACTTC
TRBJ2-5 - - TRBV14 CASSQRRRGWETQYF TGTGCCAGCAGCCAGAGGAGGCGGGGTTGGGAGACCCAGTACTTC
TRBJ2-4 - - TRBV28 CASSRGTARVYVKNIQYF TGTGCCAGCAGCCGGGGGACAGCAAGAGTCTATGTCAAAAACATTCAGTACTTC
TRBJ2-7 once TRBD1 TRBV5-1 CASSSRTGTYEQYF TGCGCCAGCAGCTCCCGGACAGGAACCTACGAGCAGTACTTC
TRBJ1-6 - - TRBV19 CASSIEGQSPLHF TGTGCCAGTAGTATCGAGGGACAAAGTCCCCTCCACTTT
TRBJ2-1 - - TRBV27 CASSLWPPDSYNEQFF TGTGCCAGCAGTTTATGGCCGCCCGACTCCTACAATGAGCAGTTCTTC
TRBJ1-5 - - TRBV2 CASSVGEPQHF TGTGCCAGCAGTGTGGGAGAGCCCCAGCATTTT